This TCR beta chain appears in the sequencing data of a study of blood T cell repertoires in COVID-19. Whole-study context: PBMCs, B-cell-depleted T cells, or T cells were the source of the cDNA or gDNA that made up the material.

Original data processing: Counts of nucleated cells, estimated from reference gene primer amplification, were obtained. Assay used: immunoSEQ multiplex PCR; TCRdb lists only in-frame clones, some missing. V, J and clone size derive from that table, while D and trimming were established from the DNA sequence. The data contain a few hundred thousand clones, about 91% of them singletons. The CDR3 extends over 15 amino acids. Germline CDR1 reads LGHNA; CDR2 reads YSLEER. V was clipped by 0 bases and J by 8 bases; unmatched bases: 6. The V and J genes are TRBV4-3 and TRBJ1-4; 7 nucleotides line up with TRBD1. The receptor comes from a woman aged 55-69 years with acute or convalescent COVID-19. The sequenced sample consisted of peripheral blood. The CDR3 DNA is TGCGCCAGCAGCCAAGAACAGGGGCCGGCGGAAAAACTGTTTTTT. Translating gives CASSQEQGPAEKLFF.